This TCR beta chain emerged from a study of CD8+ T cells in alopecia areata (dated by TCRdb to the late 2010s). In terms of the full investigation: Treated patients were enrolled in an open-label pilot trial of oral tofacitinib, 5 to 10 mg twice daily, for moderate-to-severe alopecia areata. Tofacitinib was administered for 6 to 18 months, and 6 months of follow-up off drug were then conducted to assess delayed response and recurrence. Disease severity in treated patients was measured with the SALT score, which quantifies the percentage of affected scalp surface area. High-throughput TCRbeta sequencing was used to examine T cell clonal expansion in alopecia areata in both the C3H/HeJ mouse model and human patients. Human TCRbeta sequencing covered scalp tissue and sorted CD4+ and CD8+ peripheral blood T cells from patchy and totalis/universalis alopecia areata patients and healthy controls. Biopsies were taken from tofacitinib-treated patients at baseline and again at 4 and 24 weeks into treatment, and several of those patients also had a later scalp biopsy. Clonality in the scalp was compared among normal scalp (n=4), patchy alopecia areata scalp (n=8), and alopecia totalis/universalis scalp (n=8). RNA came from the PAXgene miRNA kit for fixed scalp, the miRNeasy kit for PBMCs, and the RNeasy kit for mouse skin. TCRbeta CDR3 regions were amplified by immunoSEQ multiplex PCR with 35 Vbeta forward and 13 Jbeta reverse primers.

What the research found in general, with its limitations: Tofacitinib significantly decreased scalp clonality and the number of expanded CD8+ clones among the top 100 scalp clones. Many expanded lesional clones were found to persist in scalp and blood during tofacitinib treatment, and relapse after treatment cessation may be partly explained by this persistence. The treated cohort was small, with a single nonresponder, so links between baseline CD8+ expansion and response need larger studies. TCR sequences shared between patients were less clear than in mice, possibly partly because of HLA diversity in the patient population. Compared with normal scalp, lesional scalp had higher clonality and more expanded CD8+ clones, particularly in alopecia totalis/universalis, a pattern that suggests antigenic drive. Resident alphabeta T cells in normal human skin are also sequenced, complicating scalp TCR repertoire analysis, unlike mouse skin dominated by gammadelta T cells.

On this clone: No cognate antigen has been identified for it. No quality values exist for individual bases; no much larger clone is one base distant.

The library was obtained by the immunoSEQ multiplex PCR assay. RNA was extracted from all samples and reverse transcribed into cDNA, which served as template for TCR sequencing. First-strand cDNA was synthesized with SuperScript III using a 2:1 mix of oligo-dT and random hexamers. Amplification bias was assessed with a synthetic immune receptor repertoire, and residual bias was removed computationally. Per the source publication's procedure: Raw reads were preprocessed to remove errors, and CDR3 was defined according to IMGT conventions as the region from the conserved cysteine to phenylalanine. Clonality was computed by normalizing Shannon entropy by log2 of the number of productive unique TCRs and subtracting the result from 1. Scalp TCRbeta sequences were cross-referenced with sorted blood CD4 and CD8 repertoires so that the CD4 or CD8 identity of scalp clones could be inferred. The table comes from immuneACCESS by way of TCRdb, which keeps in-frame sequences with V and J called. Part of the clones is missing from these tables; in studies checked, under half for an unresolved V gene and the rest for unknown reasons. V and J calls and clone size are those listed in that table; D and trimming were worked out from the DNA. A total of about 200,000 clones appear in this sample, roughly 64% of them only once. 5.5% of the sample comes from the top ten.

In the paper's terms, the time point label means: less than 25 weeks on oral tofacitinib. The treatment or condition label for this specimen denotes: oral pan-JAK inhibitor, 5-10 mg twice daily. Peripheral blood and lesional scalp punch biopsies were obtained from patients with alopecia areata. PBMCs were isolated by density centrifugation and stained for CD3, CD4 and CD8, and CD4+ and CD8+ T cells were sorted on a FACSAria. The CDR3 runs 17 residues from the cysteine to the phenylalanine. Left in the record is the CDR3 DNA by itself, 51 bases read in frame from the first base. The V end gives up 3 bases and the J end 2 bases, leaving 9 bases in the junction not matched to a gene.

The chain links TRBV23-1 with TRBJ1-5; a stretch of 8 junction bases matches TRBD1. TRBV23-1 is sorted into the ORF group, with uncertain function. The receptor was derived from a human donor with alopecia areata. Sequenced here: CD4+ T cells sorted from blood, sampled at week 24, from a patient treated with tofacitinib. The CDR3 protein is CASSHIRQGYGNQPQHF. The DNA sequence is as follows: TGCGCCAGCAGTCACATACGACAGGGGTACGGCAATCAGCCCCAGCATTTT.